This TCR beta chain was captured in a study of identical twins. With 7 bases removed from V and 5 bases from J, the gap between germline ends came to 10 bases. This CDR3 comprises 12 residues. Per the germline V gene, CDR1 is SGHVS and CDR2 is FQNEAQ. This clonotype was seen more than once but under ten times. One entry per CDR3 protein results from TCRdb running MiXCR on the 5' RACE reads. The top ten clones hold over 4% of a sample with some 690,000 distinct CDR3 sequences, over 20% of them seen once. The same sample was also used in a study of T cells expressing NK-cell markers.

The sequencing input was PBMCs. The receptor's source is a woman aged 18-35 years in good health. The gene calls are TRBV7-8 and TRBJ2-3; weak D call: TRBD2 (7 bases). The CDR3 here is CASNRGGDTQYF. Here the CDR3 DNA reads TGTGCCAGCAATAGGGGGGGAGATACGCAGTATTTT.